This T cell receptor beta chain derives from a study of cytomegalovirus exposure and HLA in healthy donors (dated by TCRdb to between 2016 and 2019). Looking at the study overall: The roughly 650 repertoires of the first cohort and the approximately 110 validation repertoires were produced on the same platform, according to a later analysis. The study was designed to test whether signatures of past pathogen exposure could be identified by cataloging public T cell receptors. In addition to the first cohort of 650 to 750 subjects, a separate validation cohort of approximately 130 different subjects was used. To predict cytomegalovirus infection status, the study combined high-throughput TCR immunosequencing, statistical association of individual TCRs with disease status, and machine learning.

The donors were included in the validation cohort of 120 subjects, a group kept apart from the roughly 700-subject first cohort. Study-wide conclusions, independent of this receptor: A total of about 150 TCR beta chains were listed by the study as associated with cytomegalovirus. Most TCR sequences were seen in very few donors, while some public TCRs were found in many individuals. A later analysis lacked HLA typing for the validation cohort, so it scored co-occurrence in that cohort across all 110 or so repertoires. Three of the identified cytomegalovirus-associated TCR beta chains were confirmed in vitro to be specific for cytomegalovirus antigens. According to the authors, the approach could potentially be generalized to other disease states and immunological phenotypes. Of the cluster scores, 94% were above 0 in a later analysis, which found that TCRs clustered in the first cohort also tended to co-occur in the 120 or so validation repertoires. Cytomegalovirus status was reported to be diagnosed by the classifier with high specificity and sensitivity in both the original and validation cohorts.

Library construction relied on the immunoSEQ multiplex PCR assay. In the source study's methods: A statistical classification framework was developed to diagnose cytomegalovirus status using the catalog of TCR beta chain sequences. TCRdb's version of the immuneACCESS table is confined to in-frame rearrangements and falls short of the full clone set. An unresolved V gene accounts for under half of the shortfall where checked; the remainder is of unknown origin. V and J calls and clone size follow that table, whereas D and trimming were derived from the DNA. The sample profile shows roughly 230,000 clones; around 91% of them were found once. Approximately 3% of the sample goes to the ten largest clones. This clone was observed once. What this receptor recognizes is not known. No base quality values were provided; no much bigger clone lies one nucleotide off. Per the germline V gene, LGHNA is the CDR1 and YNFKEQ is the CDR2. There are 15 amino acids in the CDR3, from cysteine to phenylalanine inclusive. Only CDR3 DNA is held: 45 bases, read in frame from base 1. The germline ends are 8 bases apart after V is trimmed by 2 bases and J by 0 bases.

The receptor comes from a woman under 40 in good health and CMV-seronegative. This sequence uses TRBV4-2 and TRBJ1-5; TRBD1 is a possible D gene, resting on 6 matching bases. Sequenced sample: PBMCs. The CDR3 has the sequence CASSQTGNSNQPQHF. The DNA is as follows: TGTGCCAGCAGCCAAACAGGGAATAGCAATCAGCCCCAGCATTTT.